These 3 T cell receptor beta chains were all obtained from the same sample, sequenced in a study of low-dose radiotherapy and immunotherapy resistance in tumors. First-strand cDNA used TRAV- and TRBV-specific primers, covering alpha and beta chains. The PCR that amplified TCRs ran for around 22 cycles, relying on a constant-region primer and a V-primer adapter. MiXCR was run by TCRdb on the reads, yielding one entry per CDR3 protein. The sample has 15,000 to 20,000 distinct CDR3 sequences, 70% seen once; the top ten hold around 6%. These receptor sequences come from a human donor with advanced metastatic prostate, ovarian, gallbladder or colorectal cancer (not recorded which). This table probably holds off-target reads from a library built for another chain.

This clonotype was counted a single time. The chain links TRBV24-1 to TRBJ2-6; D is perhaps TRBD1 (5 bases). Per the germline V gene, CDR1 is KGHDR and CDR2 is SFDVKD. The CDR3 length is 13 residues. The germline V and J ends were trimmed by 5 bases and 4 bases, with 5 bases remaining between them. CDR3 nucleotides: TGTGCCACCAGTGGGGGCGGGGCCAACGTCCTGACTTTC. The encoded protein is CATSGGGANVLTF.

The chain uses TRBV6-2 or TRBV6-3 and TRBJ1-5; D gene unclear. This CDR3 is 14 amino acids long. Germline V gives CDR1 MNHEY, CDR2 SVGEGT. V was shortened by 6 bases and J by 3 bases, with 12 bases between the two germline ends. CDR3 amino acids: CASSSSGNNQPQHF. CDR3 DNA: TGTGCCAGCAGCTCAAGCGGGAACAATCAGCCCCAGCATTTT.

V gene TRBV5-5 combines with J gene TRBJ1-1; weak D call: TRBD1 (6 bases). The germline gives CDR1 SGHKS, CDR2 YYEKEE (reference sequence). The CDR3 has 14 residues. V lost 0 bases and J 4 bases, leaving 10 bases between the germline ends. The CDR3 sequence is CASSLAWGATEAFF. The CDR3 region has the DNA TGTGCCAGCAGCTTGGCCTGGGGGGCCACTGAAGCTTTCTTT.